These 20 T cell receptor beta chains were all obtained from the same sample, sequenced in a study of blood T cells in healthy people across ages. A second PCR, run for roughly 7 to 11 cycles, used a sample-barcoded 5' primer plus a J-beta primer mix. A single record per CDR3 protein comes from TCRdb applying MiXCR to the 5' RACE reads. This table has approximately 780,000 distinct CDR3 sequences, around 25% appearing once. This sample was also put to use in a study of T cells of mothers and their children.

The material sequenced was blood. These receptors were taken from a boy between 10 and 17 years old in good health.

The chain combines TRBV11-1 with TRBJ1-2; 8 bases are shared with TRBD1. CDR1 is SGHAT and CDR2 is FQDESV in the germline V gene (reference sequence). The length of the CDR3 is 16 residues. Germline trimming cut 3 bases from V and 2 bases from J; bases unmatched to any gene: 8. CDR3 nucleotide sequence: TGTGCCAGCAGCTTGACAGGGGAGGGGGCCAACTATGGCTACACCTTC. Translated, it gives CASSLTGEGANYGYTF.

The rearrangement joins TRBV20-1 to TRBJ2-5; weak D call: TRBD2 (5 bases). Germline CDR1 and CDR2: DFQATT and SNEGSKA (reference sequence). This CDR3 is built from 13 residues. Deletions cut 1 base from V and 11 bases from J, with 17 bases between. CDR3 in amino acids: CSARGSEGIKQYF. The CDR3 DNA reads TGCAGTGCTAGAGGTTCAGAGGGTATCAAGCAGTACTTC.

This clonotype was recorded a few times. V usage is TRBV5-1 and J usage is TRBJ1-1; 8 positions match TRBD1. The germline gives CDR1 SGHRS, CDR2 YFSETQ. The ends lost 0 bases at V and 5 bases at J; junction bases unmatched: 12. The CDR3 has 17 amino acids. As DNA, the CDR3 is TGCGCCAGCAGCTTGGCCCCAGGGGGCGCCGGAGGGACTGAAGCTTTCTTT. Its protein product is CASSLAPGGAGGTEAFF.

The genes are TRBV20-1 and TRBJ2-4, with D tentatively TRBD2 (6 bases). V was clipped by 5 bases and J by 2 bases, with 13 bases between them. This CDR3 has 14 residues. The germline CDR1 and CDR2 sequences are DFQATT and SNEGSKA (reference sequence). The CDR3 bases are TGCAGTGCTGTTCGGGGGTTGACCAAAAACATTCAGTACTTC. As protein: CSAVRGLTKNIQYF.

This clonotype was seen ten or more times. V usage is TRBV5-1 and J usage is TRBJ2-6; D uncertain. Germline V gene lookup returns CDR1 SGHRS and CDR2 YFSETQ. This CDR3 has 15 amino acids. The V and J ends lost 3 bases and 4 bases respectively, with 11 bases between them. Here the CDR3 reads CASSSTGFGANVLTF. The CDR3 nucleotides are TGCGCCAGCAGCTCGACCGGCTTCGGGGCCAACGTCCTGACTTTC.

As for this clonotype: An end of the junction differs from the germline gene, which may be a read error. J is TRBJ2-7 and V is TRBV10-3; 7 positions match TRBD2. This CDR3 is built from 17 residues. Germline V lookup: CDR1 ENHRY, CDR2 SYGVKD. The CDR3 bases are TGTGCCATCAGTGAGTCAAATGGCGGGGGTAGGAGCAACGAGCAGCACTTC. This sequence encodes CAISESNGGGRSNEQHF.

In its sample, this clonotype was seen a few times. The rearrangement links TRBV12-5 to TRBJ2-5, with 9 bases fitting TRBD2. The last part of the DNA fits TRBJ2-1 better; the J call may be wrong. Germline loops: CDR1 LGHNT, CDR2 FRNRAP. The CDR3 runs to 18 residues. CDR3 residues: CASGLVLGLGGGVNEQFF. The CDR3 DNA sequence: TGTGCTAGTGGTTTGGTGTTGGGATTAGGCGGGGGGGTTAATGAGCAGTTCTTC.

This clonotype was observed a few times. This chain joins TRBV5-1 and TRBJ2-5; D remains unclear. This CDR3 contains 16 residues. Trimming removed 3 bases from V and 1 base from J, with 16 bases in between. In germline, CDR1 is SGHRS, CDR2 YFSETQ. CDR3 amino acids: CASSSLGMGCQETQYF. In DNA form, the CDR3 reads TGCGCCAGCAGCTCCCTAGGGATGGGGTGCCAAGAGACCCAGTACTTC.

V usage is TRBV20-1 and J usage is TRBJ2-5; 12 nucleotides agree with TRBD2. Judging by the DNA end, TRBJ2-1 fits better; the J call may be wrong. Germline CDR1 and CDR2: DFQATT and SNEGSKA (reference sequence). The length of the CDR3 is 15 residues. CDR3 residues: CSVVGLAGIYNEQFF. The CDR3 nucleotides are TGCAGTGTTGTCGGACTAGCGGGGATCTACAATGAGCAGTTCTTC.

This sequence joins TRBV7-2 and TRBJ2-5; a weak D match, TRBD2 (7 bases). Germline CDR1 is SGHTA and CDR2 is FQGNSA. The V and J ends lost 3 bases and 4 bases respectively, with 21 bases between them. The CDR3 extends over 17 amino acids. CDR3 sequence reads: CASSFSLGGGRRETQYF. The CDR3 DNA follows: TGTGCCAGCAGCTTCAGTTTGGGGGGGGGCAGGAGAGAGACCCAGTACTTC.

This clonotype was found a few times. This chain uses TRBV7-9 with TRBJ1-4; 8 positions match TRBD1. Germline V gene data show CDR1 as SEHNR and CDR2 as FQNEAQ (reference sequence). Trimming at V came to 5 bases and at J to 8 bases, leaving 7 bases not matched to a gene. The CDR3 is 14 amino acids. The DNA for the CDR3 is TGTGCCAGCAGCCCCAACGGACAGGGCGAAAAACTGTTTTTT. Translated, it gives CASSPNGQGEKLFF. The whole variable domain, filled in from reference TRBV7-9 and TRBJ1-4, reads DTGVSQNPRHKITKRGQNVTFRCDPISEHNRLYWYRQTLGQGPEFLTYFQNEAQLEKSRLLSDRFSAERPKGSFSTLEIQRTEQGDSAMYLCASSPNGQGEKLFFGSGTQLSVL.

This chain joins TRBV6-1 and TRBJ2-1; 10 positions agree with TRBD2. The CDR3 length is 15 residues. CDR1 is MNHNS and CDR2 is SASEGT in the germline V gene. V was pared by 4 bases and J by 12 bases, with 12 bases of the junction left unmatched. The CDR3 bases are TGTGCCAGCAGTGGCAGACTAGCGGGCGGCGGAGGGCAGTTCTTC. It translates to CASSGRLAGGGGQFF.

V gene TRBV5-1 combines with J gene TRBJ1-2, with D maybe TRBD1 (5 bases). From germline, CDR1 is SGHRS and CDR2 YFSETQ. The germline V and J ends were trimmed by 3 bases and 4 bases, with 19 bases remaining between them. This CDR3 has 16 amino acids. For the CDR3, the DNA is TGCGCCAGCAGCTCGAGTGGGGGAGATAATTCCTATGGCTACACCTTC. Its protein product is CASSSSGGDNSYGYTF.

This chain connects TRBV7-3 to TRBJ2-1, with 12 bases matching TRBD2. The V segment lost 5 bases and the J segment 7 bases; nucleotides outside the gene matches: 12. Germline V gene lookup returns CDR1 SGHTA and CDR2 FQGTGA. The CDR3 is 17 residues long. This CDR3 is CASSAQSGGLAGNEQFF. Here the CDR3 DNA reads TGTGCCAGCAGCGCCCAAAGTGGCGGACTAGCGGGGAATGAGCAGTTCTTC.

There are a few counts of this clonotype. The chain uses TRBV11-2 and TRBJ1-3; TRBD1 is a possible D gene (6 bases). Germline V gives CDR1 SGHAT, CDR2 FQNNGV. V was trimmed by 1 base and J by 3 bases, leaving 10 bases between them. The CDR3 loop spans 15 amino acids. CDR3 in amino acids: CASSLGRGYGNTIYF. The CDR3 coding sequence is TGTGCCAGCAGCTTAGGCAGGGGTTATGGAAACACCATATATTTT. The variable domain in full, with the rest retrieved from reference TRBV11-2 and TRBJ1-3, is EAGVAQSPRYKIIEKRQSVAFWCNPISGHATLYWYQQILGQGPKLLIQFQNNGVVDDSQLPKDRFSAERLKGVDSTLKIQPAKLEDSAVYLCASSLGRGYGNTIYFGEGSWLTVV.

A few counts support this clonotype. This chain uses TRBV20-1 with TRBJ1-4, with D maybe TRBD1 (6 bases). Trimming took 2 bases from V and 8 from J, leaving 18 bases between them. The CDR3 covers 15 residues. The germline V gene encodes CDR1 DFQATT and CDR2 SNEGSKA (reference sequence). The CDR3 here is CSARPTGLPGEKLFF. The CDR3 bases are TGCAGTGCTAGACCGACAGGACTCCCAGGGGAAAAACTGTTTTTT.

J is TRBJ2-7 and V is TRBV5-1; D may be TRBD1 or TRBD2 (5 bases each). The germline V gene has CDR1 SGHRS and CDR2 YFSETQ. Deletions cut 2 bases from V and 2 bases from J, with 11 bases between. The CDR3 is 14 residues long. The CDR3 DNA follows: TGCGCCAGCAGCTTCGAGGGGCCGGCCTACGAGCAGTACTTC. Residues: CASSFEGPAYEQYF.

This clonotype was seen only a few times. V is TRBV6-5 and J is TRBJ1-3; a possible D gene is TRBD1 (6 bases). The CDR3 contains 15 residues. The germline V gene encodes CDR1 MNHEY and CDR2 SVGAGI. The V gene lost 5 bases and the J gene lost 2 bases, with 13 bases spanning the gap. The CDR3 loop reads CASSPRTAAGNTIYF. The CDR3 DNA sequence: TGTGCCAGCAGTCCCCGGACAGCAGCTGGAAACACCATATATTTT.

The J gene is TRBJ2-5, the V gene TRBV29-1; 9 positions agree with TRBD1. The J call may not be correct, given that the DNA end is closer to TRBJ2-7. In germline, CDR1 is SQVTM, CDR2 ANQGSEA. The CDR3 is 11 residues long. The CDR3 here is CSCGQGYEQYF. In DNA, the CDR3 is TGCAGCTGTGGACAGGGGTACGAGCAGTACTTC.

This clonotype was seen more than once but under ten times. This chain joins TRBV20-1 and TRBJ2-1; possibly TRBD1 for D (7 bases). TRBJ2-7 explains the end of the DNA better; the J call may be wrong. The CDR3 is 15 residues long. CDR1 is DFQATT, CDR2 SNEGSKA, per germline (reference sequence). This CDR3 reads CSARDQGGNAYEQYF. CDR3 sequence (DNA): TGCAGTGCTAGAGATCAGGGGGGCAATGCCTACGAGCAGTACTTC.